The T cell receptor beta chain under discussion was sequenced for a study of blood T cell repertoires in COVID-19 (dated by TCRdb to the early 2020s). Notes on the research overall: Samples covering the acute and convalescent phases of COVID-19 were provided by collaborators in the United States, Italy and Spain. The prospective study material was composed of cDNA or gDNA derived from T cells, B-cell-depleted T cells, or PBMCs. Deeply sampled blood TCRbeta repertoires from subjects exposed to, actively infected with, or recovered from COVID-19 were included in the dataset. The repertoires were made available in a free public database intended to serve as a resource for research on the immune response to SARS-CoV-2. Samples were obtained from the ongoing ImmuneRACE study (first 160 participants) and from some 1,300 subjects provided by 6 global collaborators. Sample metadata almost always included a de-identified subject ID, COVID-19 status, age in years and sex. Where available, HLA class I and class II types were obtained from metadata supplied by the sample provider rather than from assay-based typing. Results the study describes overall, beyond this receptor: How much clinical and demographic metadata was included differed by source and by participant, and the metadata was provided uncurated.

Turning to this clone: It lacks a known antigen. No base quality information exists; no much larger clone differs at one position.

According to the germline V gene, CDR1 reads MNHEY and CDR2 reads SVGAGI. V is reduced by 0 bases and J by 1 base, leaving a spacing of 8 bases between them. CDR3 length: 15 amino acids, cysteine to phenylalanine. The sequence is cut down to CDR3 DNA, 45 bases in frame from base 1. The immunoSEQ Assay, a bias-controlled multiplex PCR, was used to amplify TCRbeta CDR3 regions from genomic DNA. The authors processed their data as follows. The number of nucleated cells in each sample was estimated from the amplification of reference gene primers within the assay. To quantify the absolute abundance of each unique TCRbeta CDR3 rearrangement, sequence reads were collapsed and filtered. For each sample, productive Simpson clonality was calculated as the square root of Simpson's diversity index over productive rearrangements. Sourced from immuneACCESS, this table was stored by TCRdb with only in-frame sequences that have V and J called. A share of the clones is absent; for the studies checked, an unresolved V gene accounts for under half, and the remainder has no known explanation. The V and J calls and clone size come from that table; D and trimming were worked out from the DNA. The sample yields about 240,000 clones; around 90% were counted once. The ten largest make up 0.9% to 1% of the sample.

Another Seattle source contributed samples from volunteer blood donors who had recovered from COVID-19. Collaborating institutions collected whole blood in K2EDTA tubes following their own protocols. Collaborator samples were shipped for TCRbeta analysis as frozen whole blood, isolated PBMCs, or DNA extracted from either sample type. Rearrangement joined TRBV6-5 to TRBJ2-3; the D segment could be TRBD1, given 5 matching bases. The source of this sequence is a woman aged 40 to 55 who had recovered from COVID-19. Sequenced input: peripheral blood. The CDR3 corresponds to CASSYSVQGTDTQYF. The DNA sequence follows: TGTGCCAGCAGTTACTCGGTACAGGGCACAGATACGCAGTATTTT.